The clone carrying this T cell receptor (beta chain) was counted once. Antigen specificity is unknown. The data were produced by immunoSEQ multiplex PCR, yet TCRdb's version contains in-frame clones alone and is incomplete. Among tens of thousands of clones listed, around 80% were seen once. The sample originates from a study of a mutant IDH1 vaccine in newly diagnosed glioma. Study context: Treated patients, averaging approximately 40 years, were approximately 60% male and about 40% female. The earlier regimen, radiotherapy, temozolomide, or both, was most often both. The study's findings and limits: Changes in the top peripheral T cell clonotypes seemingly had no bearing on pseudoprogression.

The CDR3 covers 14 residues. CDR1 and CDR2 (germline): MNHEY, SMNVEV (reference sequence). Trimming removed 0 bases from V and 7 bases from J, with 12 bases in between. Regarding time point: baseline, week 1 (first vaccination visit). Treatment here: pre-vaccination baseline after standard-of-care therapy. The sequence was collected from a woman in her forties with glioma. This rearrangement joins TRBV27 to TRBJ1-2; D is uncertain. Here the sequenced sample was PBMCs, taken from a glioma patient treated with radiotherapy, temozolomide or both. CDR3 protein: CASSLSLRSSGYTF. The CDR3 DNA sequence: TGTGCCAGCAGTTTATCGTTGAGGTCTTCTGGCTACACCTTC.